This T cell receptor beta chain was captured by sequencing in a study of blood T cells in healthy people across ages. Study observations and caveats: Estimated diversity across one million T cells was deemed an underestimate.

Per the germline V gene, CDR1 is MGHRA and CDR2 is YSYEKL. Trimming removed 0 bases from V and 6 bases from J; junction bases left unmatched: 14. CDR3 length equals 19 residues. Together with a sample-barcoded 5' primer, a J-beta primer mix was included in a second PCR lasting roughly 6 to 12 cycles. Via MiXCR, TCRdb re-called the 5' RACE reads, giving one row per CDR3 protein. The repertoire holds approximately 700,000 distinct CDR3 sequences, with about 30% as singletons. At least ten counts were recorded for this clonotype. Its antigen is not identified. This TCR came from a woman aged 80 or over in good health. The sample was blood. The chain is built from TRBV4-1 and TRBJ2-1; 10 bases are shared with TRBD1. The CDR3 sequence is CASSQESLRDRGSPNEQFF. For the CDR3, the DNA is TGCGCCAGCAGCCAAGAATCACTTAGGGACAGGGGATCTCCCAATGAGCAGTTCTTC.